The entry below describes one T cell receptor (beta chain). Its antigen is not yet known. No clone much larger than this one lies a single base away; base qualities are absent. The data derive from a study of control samples from healthy donors and cancer patients (dated by TCRdb to the early 2020s). The trim is 2 bases for V and 11 bases for J, with a gap of 19 bases between the germline ends. CDR1 and CDR2, per the germline V gene, are MNHEY and SVGEGT. The CDR3 goes from the cysteine to the phenylalanine over 15 residues. The only DNA kept is the CDR3, 45 bases in frame from the first base. The method was the immunoSEQ multiplex PCR assay. TCRdb holds this immuneACCESS table with in-frame rearrangements only. Some clones are missing; in checked studies, unresolved V genes explain under half, and the rest has no known cause. Here the sample has about 120,000 clones; 70% to 90% occur a single time. The leading ten clones occupy less than 4% of the sample.

Here the chain combines TRBV6-2 or TRBV6-3 and TRBJ1-5, with the identity of the D gene unclear. The source is a man in his forties in good health. The sample taken for sequencing was blood. The CDR3 protein: CASSYGWQATKAQHF. The base sequence is TGTGCCAGCAGTTACGGATGGCAGGCCACTAAGGCCCAGCATTTT.